This T cell receptor beta chain is from a study of T-cell reconstitution after alpha-beta-depleted transplantation in children. Regarding the study as a whole: T-cell numbers and diversity, one year after transplant, stemmed largely from T cells that were newly produced. The high TCRbeta diversity at day 60 in some patients came from surviving recipient T cells and thymic progenitors. Expanded graft clones, several hundred of them, were reportedly the source of alpha-beta T cells about two months after transplant.

As regards this clonotype: Its target is not known.

The CDR3 sequence is 14 residues long. The junction had 1 base not matched to a gene; V was cut back by 1 base and J by 1 base. The germline V gene has CDR1 SGHDN and CDR2 FVKESK. Unique molecular identifiers were incorporated when the TCRbeta library was constructed. TCRdb re-analysed the PCR reads in MiXCR, keeping a single row per CDR3 protein. The sample consists of approximately 32,000 distinct CDR3 sequences, 5.5% to 8% of them appearing once. The rearrangement uses TRBV14 and TRBJ2-7; 7 bases agree with TRBD1. The sequence was obtained from a child younger than two who had a stem cell transplant for acute myeloid leukemia, so the T cells may come from the graft donor. The sequenced sample was peripheral blood, obtained 60 days after TCRalphabeta/CD19-depleted stem cell transplant. The CDR3 DNA is TGTGCCAGCAGCCAAGTGACAGGGTCCTACGAGCAGTACTTC. Protein product: CASSQVTGSYEQYF. The whole variable domain, filled in from reference TRBV14 and TRBJ2-7, reads EAGVTQFPSHSVIEKGQTVTLRCDPISGHDNLYWYRRVMGKEIKFLLHFVKESKQDESGMPNNRFLAERTGGTYSTLKVQPAELEDSGVYFCASSQVTGSYEQYFGPGTRLTVT.